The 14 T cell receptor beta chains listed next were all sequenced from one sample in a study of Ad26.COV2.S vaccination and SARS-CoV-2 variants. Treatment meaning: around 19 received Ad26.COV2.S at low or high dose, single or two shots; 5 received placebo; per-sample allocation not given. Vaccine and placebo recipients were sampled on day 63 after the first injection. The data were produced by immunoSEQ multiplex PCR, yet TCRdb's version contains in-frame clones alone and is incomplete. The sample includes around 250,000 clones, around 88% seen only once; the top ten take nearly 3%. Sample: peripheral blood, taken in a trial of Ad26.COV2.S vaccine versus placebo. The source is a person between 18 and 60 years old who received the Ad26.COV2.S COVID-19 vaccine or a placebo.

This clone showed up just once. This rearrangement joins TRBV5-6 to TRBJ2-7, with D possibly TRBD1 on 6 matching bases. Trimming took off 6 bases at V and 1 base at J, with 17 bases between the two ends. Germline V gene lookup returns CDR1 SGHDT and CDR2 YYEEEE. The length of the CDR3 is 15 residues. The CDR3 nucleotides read TGTGCCAGCAAACCATACAGGGCAGGGTCCTACGAGCAGTACGTC. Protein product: CASKPYRAGSYEQYV.

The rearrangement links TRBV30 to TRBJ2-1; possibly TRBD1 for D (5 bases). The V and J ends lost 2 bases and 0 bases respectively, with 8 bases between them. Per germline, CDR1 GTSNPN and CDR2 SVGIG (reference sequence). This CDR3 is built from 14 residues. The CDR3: CAWSTGHSYNEQFF. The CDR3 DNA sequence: TGTGCCTGGAGTACAGGCCACTCCTACAATGAGCAGTTCTTC.

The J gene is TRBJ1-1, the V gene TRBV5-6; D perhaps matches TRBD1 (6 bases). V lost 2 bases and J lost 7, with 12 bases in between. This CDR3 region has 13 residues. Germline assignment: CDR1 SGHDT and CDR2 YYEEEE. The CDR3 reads CASSLYRASEAFF. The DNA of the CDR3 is TGTGCCAGCAGCTTATACAGGGCTAGTGAAGCTTTCTTT.

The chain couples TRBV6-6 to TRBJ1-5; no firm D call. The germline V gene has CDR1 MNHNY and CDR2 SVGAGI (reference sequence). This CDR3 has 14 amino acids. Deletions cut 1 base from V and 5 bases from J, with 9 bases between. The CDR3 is CASSYLKTDQPQHF. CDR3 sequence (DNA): TGTGCCAGCAGTTACTTGAAAACGGATCAGCCCCAGCATTTT.

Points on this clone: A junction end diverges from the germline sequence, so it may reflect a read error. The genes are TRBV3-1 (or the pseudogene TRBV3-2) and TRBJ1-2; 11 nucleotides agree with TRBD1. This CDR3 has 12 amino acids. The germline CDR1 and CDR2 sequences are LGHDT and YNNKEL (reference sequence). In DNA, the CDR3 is TGTGCCAGCAGTTTCAGCGGACAGGGGGCGTCCTTC. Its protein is CASSFSGQGASF.

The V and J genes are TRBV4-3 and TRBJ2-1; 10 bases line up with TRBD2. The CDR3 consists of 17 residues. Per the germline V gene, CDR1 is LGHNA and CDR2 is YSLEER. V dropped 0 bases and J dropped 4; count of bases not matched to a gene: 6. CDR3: CASSQDLGSGGYNEQFF. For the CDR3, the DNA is TGCGCCAGCAGCCAAGATCTCGGTAGCGGGGGGTACAATGAGCAGTTCTTC.

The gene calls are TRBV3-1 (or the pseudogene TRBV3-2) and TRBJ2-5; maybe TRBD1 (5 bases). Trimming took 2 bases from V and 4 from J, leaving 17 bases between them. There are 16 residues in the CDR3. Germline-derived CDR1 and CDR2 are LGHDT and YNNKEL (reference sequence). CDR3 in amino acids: CASSQRGQGKGETQYF. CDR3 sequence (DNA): TGTGCCAGCAGCCAAAGGGGCCAGGGTAAGGGAGAGACCCAGTACTTC.

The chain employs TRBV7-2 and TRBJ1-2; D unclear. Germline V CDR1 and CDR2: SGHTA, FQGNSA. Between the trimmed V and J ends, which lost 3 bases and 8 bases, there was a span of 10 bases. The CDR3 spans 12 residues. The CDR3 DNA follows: TGTGCCAGCAGCTTTCAAGGGAACGGCTACACCTTC. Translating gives CASSFQGNGYTF.

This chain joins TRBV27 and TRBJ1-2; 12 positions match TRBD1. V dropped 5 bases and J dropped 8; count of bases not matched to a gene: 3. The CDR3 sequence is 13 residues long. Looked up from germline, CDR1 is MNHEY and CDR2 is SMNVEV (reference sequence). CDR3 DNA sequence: TGTGCCAGCAGTCCCGGGACAGGGGGCGGCTACACCTTC. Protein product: CASSPGTGGGYTF.

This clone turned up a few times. The CDR3 nucleotides read TGTGCCAGCAGCCGGACGGGAAAGGCCGAGCAGTACGTC. This translates into CASSRTGKAEQYV. This chain joins TRBV12-3 or TRBV12-4 and TRBJ2-7, with D possibly TRBD2 on 5 matching bases. V lost 6 bases and J 6 bases, leaving 15 bases between the germline ends. CDR3 length: 13 amino acids.

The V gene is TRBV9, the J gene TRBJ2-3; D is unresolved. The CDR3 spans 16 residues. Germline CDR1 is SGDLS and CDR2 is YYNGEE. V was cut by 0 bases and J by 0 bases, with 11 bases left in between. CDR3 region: CASSVVVKGSTDTQYF. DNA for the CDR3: TGTGCCAGCAGCGTAGTAGTTAAGGGAAGCACAGATACGCAGTATTTT. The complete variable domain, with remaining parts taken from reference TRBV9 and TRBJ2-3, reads DSGVTQTPKHLITATGQRVTLRCSPRSGDLSVYWYQQSLDQGLQFLIQYYNGEERAKGNILERFSAQQFPDLHSELNLSSLELGDSALYFCASSVVVKGSTDTQYFGPGTRLTVL.

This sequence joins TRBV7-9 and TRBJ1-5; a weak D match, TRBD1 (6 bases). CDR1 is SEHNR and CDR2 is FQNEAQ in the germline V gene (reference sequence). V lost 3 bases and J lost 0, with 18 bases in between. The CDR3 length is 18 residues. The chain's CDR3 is CASSFTGTTGGSNQPQHF. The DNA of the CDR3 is TGTGCCAGCAGCTTTACAGGGACCACGGGGGGTAGCAATCAGCCCCAGCATTTT.

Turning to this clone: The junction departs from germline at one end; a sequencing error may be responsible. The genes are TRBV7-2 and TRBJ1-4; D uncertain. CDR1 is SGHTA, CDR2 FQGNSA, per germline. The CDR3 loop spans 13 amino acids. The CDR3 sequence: CASSRSTGIRGIF. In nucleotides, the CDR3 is TGTGCCAGCAGCCGTTCGACGGGAATCCGAGGCATTTTT. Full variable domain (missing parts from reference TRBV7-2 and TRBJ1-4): GAGVSQSPSNKVTEKGKDVELRCDPISGHTALYWYRQSLGQGLEFLIYFQGNSAPDKSGLPSDRFSAERTGGSVSTLTIQRTQQEDSAVYLCASSRSTGIRGIFGSGTQLSVL.

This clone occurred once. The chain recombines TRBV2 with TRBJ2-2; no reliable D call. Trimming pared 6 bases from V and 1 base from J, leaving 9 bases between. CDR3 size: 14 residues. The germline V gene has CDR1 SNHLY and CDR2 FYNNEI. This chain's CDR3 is CASRFQKNTGELFF. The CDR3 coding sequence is TGTGCCAGCAGATTTCAGAAGAACACCGGGGAGCTGTTTTTT.